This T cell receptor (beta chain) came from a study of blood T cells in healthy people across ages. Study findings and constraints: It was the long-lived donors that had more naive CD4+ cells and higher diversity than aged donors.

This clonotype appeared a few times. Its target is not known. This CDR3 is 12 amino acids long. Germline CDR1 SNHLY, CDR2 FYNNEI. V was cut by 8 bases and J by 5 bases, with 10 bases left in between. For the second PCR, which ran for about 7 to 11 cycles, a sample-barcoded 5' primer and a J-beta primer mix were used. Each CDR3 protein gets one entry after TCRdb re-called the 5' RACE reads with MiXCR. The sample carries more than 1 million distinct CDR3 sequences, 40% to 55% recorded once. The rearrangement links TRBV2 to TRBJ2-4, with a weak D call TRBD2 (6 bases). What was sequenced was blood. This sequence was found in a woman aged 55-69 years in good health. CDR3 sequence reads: CASGDLENIQYF. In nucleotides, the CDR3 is TGTGCCAGCGGGGACTTAGAAAACATTCAGTACTTC.